The clone carrying this T cell receptor beta chain has only a few counts. Generated by immunoSEQ multiplex PCR, the TCRdb table keeps only in-frame clones and is missing some. The sample has more than 100,000 clones; 88% are singletons. The data were obtained in a study of control samples from healthy donors and cancer patients. Material for sequencing was blood. The clonotype originates from a man in his forties in good health.

CDR3 sequence: CASSSQVGTEAFF. Written as DNA, the CDR3 is TGTGCCAGCAGCTCACAGGTTGGGACTGAAGCTTTCTTT. V is TRBV7-2 and J is TRBJ1-1; tentatively, D is TRBD1 (5 bases). Per the germline V gene, CDR1 is SGHTA and CDR2 is FQGNSA. The length of the CDR3 is 13 residues. Trimming stripped 4 bases from V and 5 bases from J, with 11 bases between.